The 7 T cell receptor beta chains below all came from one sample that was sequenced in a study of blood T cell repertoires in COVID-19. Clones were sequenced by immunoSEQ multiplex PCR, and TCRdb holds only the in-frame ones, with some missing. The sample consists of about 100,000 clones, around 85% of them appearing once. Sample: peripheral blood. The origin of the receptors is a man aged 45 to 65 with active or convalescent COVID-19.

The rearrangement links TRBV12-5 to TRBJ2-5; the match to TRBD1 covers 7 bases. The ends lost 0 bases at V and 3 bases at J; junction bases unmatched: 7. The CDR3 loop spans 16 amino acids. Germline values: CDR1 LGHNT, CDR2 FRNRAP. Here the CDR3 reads CASGLVKGTAKETQYF. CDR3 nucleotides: TGTGCTAGTGGTTTGGTAAAGGGGACAGCTAAAGAGACCCAGTACTTC. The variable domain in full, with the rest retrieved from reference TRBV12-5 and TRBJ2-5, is DARVTQTPRHKVTEMGQEVTMRCQPILGHNTVFWYRQTMMQGLELLAYFRNRAPLDDSGMPKDRFSAEMPDATLATLKIQPSEPRDSAVYFCASGLVKGTAKETQYFGPGTRLLVL.

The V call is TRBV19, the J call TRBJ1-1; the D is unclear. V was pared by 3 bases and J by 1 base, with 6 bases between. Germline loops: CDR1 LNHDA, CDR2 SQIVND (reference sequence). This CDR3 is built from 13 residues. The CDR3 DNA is TGTGCCAGTAGTATCGCGCCGAACACTGAAGCTTTCTTT. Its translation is CASSIAPNTEAFF.

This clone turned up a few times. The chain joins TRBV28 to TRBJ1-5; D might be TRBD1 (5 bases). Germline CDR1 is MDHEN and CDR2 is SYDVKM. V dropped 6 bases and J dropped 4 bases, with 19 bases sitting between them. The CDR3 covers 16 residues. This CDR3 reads CASRGFRGSGNQPQHF. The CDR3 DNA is TGTGCCAGCAGAGGCTTTAGGGGTAGTGGGAATCAGCCCCAGCATTTT.

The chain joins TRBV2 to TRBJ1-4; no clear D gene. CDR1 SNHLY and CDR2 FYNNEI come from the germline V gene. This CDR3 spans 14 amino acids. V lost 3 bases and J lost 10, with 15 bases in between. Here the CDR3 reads CASSDRTGRGKLFF. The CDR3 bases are TGTGCCAGCAGTGACCGGACTGGACGGGGAAAACTGTTTTTT.

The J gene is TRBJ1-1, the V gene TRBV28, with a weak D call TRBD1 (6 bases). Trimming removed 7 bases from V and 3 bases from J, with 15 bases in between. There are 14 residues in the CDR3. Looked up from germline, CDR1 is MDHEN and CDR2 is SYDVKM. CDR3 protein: CASNQGQSYTEAFF. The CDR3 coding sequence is TGTGCCAGCAACCAAGGACAGTCGTACACTGAAGCTTTCTTT.

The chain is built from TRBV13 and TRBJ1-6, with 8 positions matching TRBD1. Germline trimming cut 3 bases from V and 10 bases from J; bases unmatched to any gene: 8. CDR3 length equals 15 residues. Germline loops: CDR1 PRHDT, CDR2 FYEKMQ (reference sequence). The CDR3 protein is CASSLGAGQESPLHF. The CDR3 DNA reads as TGTGCCAGCAGCTTGGGGGCGGGACAGGAATCACCCCTCCACTTT.

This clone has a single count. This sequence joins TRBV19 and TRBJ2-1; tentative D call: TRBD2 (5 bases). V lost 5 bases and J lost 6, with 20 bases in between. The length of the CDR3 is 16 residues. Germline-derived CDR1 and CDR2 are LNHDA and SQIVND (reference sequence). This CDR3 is CASSGHSLVVGNEQFF. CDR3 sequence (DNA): TGTGCCAGTAGTGGCCACTCACTAGTTGTCGGCAATGAGCAGTTCTTC.